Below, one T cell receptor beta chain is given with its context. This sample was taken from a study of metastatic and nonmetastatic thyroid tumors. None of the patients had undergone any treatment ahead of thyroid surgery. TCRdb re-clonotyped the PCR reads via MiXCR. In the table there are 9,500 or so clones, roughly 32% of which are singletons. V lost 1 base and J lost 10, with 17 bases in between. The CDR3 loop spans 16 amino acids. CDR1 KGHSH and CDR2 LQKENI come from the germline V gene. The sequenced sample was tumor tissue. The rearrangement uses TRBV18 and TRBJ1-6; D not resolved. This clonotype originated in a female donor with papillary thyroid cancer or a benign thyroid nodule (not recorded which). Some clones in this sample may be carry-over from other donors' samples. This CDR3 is CASSPQDLGGESPLHF. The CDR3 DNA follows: TGTGCCAGCTCACCACAGGATCTGGGTGGGGAGTCACCCCTCCACTTT.